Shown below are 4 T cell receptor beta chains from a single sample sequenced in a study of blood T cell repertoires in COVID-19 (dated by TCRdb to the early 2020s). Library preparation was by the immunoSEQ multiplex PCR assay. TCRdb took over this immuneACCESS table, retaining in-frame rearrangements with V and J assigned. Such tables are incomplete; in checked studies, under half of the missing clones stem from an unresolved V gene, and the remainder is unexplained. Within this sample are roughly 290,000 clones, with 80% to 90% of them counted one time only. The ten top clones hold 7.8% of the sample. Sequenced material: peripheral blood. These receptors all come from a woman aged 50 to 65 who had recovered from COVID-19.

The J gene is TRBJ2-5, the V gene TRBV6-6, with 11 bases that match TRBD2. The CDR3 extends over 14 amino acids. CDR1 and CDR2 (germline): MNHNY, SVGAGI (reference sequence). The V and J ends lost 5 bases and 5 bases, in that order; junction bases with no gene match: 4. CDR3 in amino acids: CASSRLAGSETQYF. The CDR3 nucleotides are TGTGCCAGCAGTCGACTAGCGGGGTCTGAGACCCAGTACTTC.

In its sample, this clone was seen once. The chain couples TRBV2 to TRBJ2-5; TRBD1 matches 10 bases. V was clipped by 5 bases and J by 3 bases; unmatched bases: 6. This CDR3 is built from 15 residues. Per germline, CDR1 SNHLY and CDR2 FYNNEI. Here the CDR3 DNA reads TGTGCCAGCAGTCGGGACAGGGGCATGGAAGAGACCCAGTACTTC. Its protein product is CASSRDRGMEETQYF.

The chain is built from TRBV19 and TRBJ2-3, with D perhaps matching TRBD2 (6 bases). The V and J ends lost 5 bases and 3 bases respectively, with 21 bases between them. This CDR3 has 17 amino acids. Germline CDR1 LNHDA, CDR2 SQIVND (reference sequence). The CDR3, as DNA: TGTGCCAGTAGTGGGCTTAGCGGTCCCAGAGGTACAGATACGCAGTATTTT. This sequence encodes CASSGLSGPRGTDTQYF. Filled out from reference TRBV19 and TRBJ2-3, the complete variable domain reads DGGITQSPKYLFRKEGQNVTLSCEQNLNHDAMYWYRQDPGQGLRLIYYSQIVNDFQKGDIAEGYSVSREKKESFPLTVTSAQKNPTAFYLCASSGLSGPRGTDTQYFGPGTRLTVL.

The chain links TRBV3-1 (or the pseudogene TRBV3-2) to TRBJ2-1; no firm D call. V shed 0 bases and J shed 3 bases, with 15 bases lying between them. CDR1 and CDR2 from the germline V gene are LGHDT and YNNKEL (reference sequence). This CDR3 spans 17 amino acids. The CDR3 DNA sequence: TGTGCCAGCAGCCAAGAGGGCGCTCCCAAACACTACAATGAGCAGTTCTTC. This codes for CASSQEGAPKHYNEQFF.